This T cell receptor (beta chain) was captured in a study of cytomegalovirus exposure and HLA in healthy donors. The PCR ran on 60 Vbeta and 13 Jbeta primers. Assay used: immunoSEQ multiplex PCR; TCRdb lists only in-frame clones, some missing. The table has 150,000 to 200,000 clones, roughly 76% seen once. The CDR3 loop spans 16 amino acids. Trimming shortened V by 7 bases and J by 7 bases, and 23 bases separated the two germline ends. In germline, CDR1 is LNHDA, CDR2 SQIVND (reference sequence). This chain links TRBV19 with TRBJ1-5; D is ambiguous. Source material: PBMCs. The sequence derives from a man aged 60 to 69 in good health and CMV-seronegative. CDR3 amino acids: CASTGVGVGSGQPQHF. The CDR3 DNA reads as TGTGCCAGTACCGGGGTTGGGGTAGGGAGCGGACAGCCCCAGCATTTT.